What follows describes a single T cell receptor beta chain. The data stem from a study of cytomegalovirus exposure and HLA in healthy donors. V lost 4 bases to trimming and J lost 2 bases, with 22 bases between them. Germline V CDR1 and CDR2: SGHRS, YFSETQ. The CDR3 spans 17 residues. Primers: 60 Vbeta forward and 13 Jbeta reverse. Sequencing used immunoSEQ multiplex PCR; TCRdb keeps in-frame clones, though not all of them. The sample lists tens of thousands of clones, roughly 75% seen once, with approximately 7.8% in the top ten. The specimen was PBMCs. The V and J genes are TRBV5-1 and TRBJ2-7, with TRBD1 as a possible D gene (6 bases). The sequence was obtained from a man aged 55-75 years in good health and CMV-seropositive. CDR3 nucleotides: TGCGCCAGCAGCAGCACTCTCTCGCAGGGGCGGACCTACGAGCAGTACTTC. Translated: CASSSTLSQGRTYEQYF.